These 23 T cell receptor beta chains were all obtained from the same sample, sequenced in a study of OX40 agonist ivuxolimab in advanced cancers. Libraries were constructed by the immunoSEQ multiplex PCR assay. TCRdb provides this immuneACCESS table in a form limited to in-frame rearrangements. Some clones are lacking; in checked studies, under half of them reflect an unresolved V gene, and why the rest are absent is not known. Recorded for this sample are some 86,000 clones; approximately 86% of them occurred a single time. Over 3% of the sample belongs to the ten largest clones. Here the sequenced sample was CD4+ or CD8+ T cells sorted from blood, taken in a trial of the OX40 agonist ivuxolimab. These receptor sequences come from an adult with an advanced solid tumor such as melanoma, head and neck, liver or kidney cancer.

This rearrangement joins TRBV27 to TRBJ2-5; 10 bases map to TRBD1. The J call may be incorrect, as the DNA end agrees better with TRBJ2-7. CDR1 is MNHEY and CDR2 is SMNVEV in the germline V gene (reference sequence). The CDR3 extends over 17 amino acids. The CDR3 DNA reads TGTGCCACCAGAGGGGACAGGGGAAGAATGGAGCGAGGCGAGCAGTACTTC. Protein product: CATRGDRGRMERGEQYF.

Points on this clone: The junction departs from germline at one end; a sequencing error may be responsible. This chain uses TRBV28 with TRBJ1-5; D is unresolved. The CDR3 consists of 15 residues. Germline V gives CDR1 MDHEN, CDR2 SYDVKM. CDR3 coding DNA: TGTGCCAGCAGTTTATCTCAGGACGGATATCAGGCCCAGCATTTT. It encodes CASSLSQDGYQAQHF.

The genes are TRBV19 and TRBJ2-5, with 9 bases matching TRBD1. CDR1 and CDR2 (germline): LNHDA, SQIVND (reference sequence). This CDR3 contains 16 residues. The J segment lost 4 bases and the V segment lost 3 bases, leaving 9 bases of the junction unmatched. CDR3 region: CASSMDAGTGLETQYF. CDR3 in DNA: TGTGCCAGTAGTATGGATGCCGGGACAGGGTTAGAGACCCAGTACTTC.

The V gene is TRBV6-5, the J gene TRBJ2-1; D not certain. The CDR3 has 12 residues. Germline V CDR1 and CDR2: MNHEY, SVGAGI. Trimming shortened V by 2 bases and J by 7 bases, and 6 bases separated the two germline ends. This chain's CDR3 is CASSYVRNEQFF. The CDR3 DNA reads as TGTGCCAGCAGTTACGTAAGGAATGAGCAGTTCTTC.

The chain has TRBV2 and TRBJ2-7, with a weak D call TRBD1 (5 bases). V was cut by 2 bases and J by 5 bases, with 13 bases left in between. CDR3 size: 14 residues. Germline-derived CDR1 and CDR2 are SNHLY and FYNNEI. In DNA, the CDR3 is TGTGCCAGCAGTGAAACGACAGTACGGCACGAGCAGTACTTC. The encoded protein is CASSETTVRHEQYF. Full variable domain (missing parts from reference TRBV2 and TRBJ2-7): EPEVTQTPSHQVTQMGQEVILRCVPISNHLYFYWYRQILGQKVEFLVSFYNNEISEKSEIFDDQFSVERPDGSNFTLKIRSTKLEDSAMYFCASSETTVRHEQYFGPGTRLTVT.

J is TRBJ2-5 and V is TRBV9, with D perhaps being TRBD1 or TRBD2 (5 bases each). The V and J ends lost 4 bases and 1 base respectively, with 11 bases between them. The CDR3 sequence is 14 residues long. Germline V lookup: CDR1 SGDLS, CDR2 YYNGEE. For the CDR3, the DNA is TGTGCCAGCAGCCTCGGGACGGTCCAAGAGACCCAGTACTTC. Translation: CASSLGTVQETQYF.

In DNA, the CDR3 is TGTGCAGGCCGGGGGCCGTCCTACGAGCAGTACTTC. It translates to CAGRGPSYEQYF. This chain uses TRBV7-9 with TRBJ2-7; perhaps D is TRBD1 or TRBD2 (6 bases each). Germline V gene data show CDR1 as SEHNR and CDR2 as FQNEAQ (reference sequence). The CDR3 has 12 residues.

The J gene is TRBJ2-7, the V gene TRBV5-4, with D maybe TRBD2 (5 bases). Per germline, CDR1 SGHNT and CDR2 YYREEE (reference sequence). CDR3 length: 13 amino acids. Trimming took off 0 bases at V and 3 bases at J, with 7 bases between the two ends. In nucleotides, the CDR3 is TGTGCCAGCAGCTTGGGTCGGGACTACGAGCAGTACTTC. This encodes CASSLGRDYEQYF.

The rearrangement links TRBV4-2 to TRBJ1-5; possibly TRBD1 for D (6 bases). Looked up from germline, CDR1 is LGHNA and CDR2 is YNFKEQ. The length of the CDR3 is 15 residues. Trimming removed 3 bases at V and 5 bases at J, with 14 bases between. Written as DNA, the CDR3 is TGTGCCAGCAGCCAGGAAGGACAGCCCCATCAGCCCCAGCATTTT. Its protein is CASSQEGQPHQPQHF.

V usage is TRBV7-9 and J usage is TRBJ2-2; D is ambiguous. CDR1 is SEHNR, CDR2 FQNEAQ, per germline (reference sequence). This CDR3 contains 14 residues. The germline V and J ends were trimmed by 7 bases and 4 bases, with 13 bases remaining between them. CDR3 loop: CASKEPSPTGELFF. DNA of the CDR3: TGTGCCAGCAAGGAACCTAGTCCCACCGGGGAGCTGTTTTTT.

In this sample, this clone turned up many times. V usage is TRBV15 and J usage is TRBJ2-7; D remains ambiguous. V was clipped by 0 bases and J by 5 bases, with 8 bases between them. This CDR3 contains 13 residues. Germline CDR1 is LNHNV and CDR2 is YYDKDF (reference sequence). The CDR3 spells CATSREEADEQYF. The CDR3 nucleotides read TGTGCCACCAGCAGAGAGGAAGCCGACGAGCAGTACTTC.

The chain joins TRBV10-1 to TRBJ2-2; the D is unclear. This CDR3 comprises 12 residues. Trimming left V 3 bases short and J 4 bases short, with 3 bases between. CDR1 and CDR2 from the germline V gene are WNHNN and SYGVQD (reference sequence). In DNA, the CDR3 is TGCGCCAGCAGTGACGGCACCGGGGAGCTGTTTTTT. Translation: CASSDGTGELFF.

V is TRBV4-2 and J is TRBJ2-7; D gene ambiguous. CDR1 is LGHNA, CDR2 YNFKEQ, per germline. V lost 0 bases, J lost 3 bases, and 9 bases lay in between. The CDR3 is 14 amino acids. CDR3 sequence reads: CASSQDDGVYEQYF. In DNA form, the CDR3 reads TGTGCCAGCAGCCAAGATGATGGGGTCTACGAGCAGTACTTC.

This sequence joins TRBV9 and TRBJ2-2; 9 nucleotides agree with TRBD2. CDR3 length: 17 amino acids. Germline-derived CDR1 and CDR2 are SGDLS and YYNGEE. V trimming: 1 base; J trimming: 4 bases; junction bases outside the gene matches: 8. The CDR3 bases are TGTGCCAGCAGCGTAATAGGCAGCGGGGGGAGCACCGGGGAGCTGTTTTTT. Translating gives CASSVIGSGGSTGELFF.

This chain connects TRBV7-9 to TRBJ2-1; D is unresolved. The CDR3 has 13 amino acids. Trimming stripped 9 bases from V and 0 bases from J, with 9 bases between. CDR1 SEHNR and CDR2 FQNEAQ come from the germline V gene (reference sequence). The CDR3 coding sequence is TGTGCCAGTCGTAGCCTCTCCTACAATGAGCAGTTCTTC. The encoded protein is CASRSLSYNEQFF.

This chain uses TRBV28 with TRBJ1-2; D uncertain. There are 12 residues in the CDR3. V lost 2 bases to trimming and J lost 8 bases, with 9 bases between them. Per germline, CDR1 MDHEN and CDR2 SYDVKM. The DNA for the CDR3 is TGTGCCAGCAGTTTAGGGGTTCGAGGCTACACCTTC. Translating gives CASSLGVRGYTF.

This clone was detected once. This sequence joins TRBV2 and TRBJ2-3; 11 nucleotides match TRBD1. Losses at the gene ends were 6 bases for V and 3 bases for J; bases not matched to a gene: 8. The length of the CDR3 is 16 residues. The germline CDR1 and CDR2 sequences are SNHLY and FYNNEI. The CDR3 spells CASRWTGGLRTDTQYF. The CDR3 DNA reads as TGTGCCAGCAGATGGACAGGGGGCCTTCGGACAGATACGCAGTATTTT. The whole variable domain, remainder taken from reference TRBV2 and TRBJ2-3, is EPEVTQTPSHQVTQMGQEVILRCVPISNHLYFYWYRQILGQKVEFLVSFYNNEISEKSEIFDDQFSVERPDGSNFTLKIRSTKLEDSAMYFCASRWTGGLRTDTQYFGPGTRLTVL.

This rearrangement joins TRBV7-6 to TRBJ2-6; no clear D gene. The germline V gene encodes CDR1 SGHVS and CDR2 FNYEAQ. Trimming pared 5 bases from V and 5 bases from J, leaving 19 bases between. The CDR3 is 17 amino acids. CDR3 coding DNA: TGTGCCAGCAGCAAATTTTCCTCACAAAGTCGGGCCAACGTCCTGACTTTC. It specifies CASSKFSSQSRANVLTF.

The CDR3 region has the DNA TGTGCTAGTGGTTTGGCCCCAGGGGCGATACGCGAGCAGTACTTC. Its translation: CASGLAPGAIREQYF. This chain uses TRBV12-5 with TRBJ2-7, with D maybe TRBD1 (6 bases). The CDR3 has 15 residues. The germline V gene has CDR1 LGHNT and CDR2 FRNRAP. Trimming took off 1 base at V and 6 bases at J, with 16 bases between the two ends.

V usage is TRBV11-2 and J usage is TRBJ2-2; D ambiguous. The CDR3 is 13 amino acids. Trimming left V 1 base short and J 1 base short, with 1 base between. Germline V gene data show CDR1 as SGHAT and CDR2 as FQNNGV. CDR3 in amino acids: CASSLVNTGELFF. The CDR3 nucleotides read TGTGCCAGCAGCTTAGTGAACACCGGGGAGCTGTTTTTT.

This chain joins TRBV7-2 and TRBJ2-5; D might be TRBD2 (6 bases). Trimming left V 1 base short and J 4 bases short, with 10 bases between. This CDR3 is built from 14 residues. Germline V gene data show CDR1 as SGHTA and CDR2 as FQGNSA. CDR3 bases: TGTGCCAGCAGCTTAGAGGGACTCGGAGAGACCCAGTACTTC. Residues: CASSLEGLGETQYF.

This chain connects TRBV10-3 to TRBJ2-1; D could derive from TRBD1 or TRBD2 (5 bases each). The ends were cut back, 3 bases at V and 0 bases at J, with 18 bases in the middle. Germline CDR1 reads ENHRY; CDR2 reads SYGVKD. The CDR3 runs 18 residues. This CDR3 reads CAISDGTRGRTSYNEQFF. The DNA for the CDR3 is TGTGCCATCAGTGATGGCACTAGGGGCCGAACCTCCTACAATGAGCAGTTCTTC.

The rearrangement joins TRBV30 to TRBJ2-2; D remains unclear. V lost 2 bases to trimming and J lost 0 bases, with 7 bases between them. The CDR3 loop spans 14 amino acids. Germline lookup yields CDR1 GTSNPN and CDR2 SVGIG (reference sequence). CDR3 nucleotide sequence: TGTGCCTGGAGTAGGCTAGCGAACACCGGGGAGCTGTTTTTT. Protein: CAWSRLANTGELFF. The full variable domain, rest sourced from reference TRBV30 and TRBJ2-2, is SQTIHQWPATLVQPVGSPLSLECTVEGTSNPNLYWYRQAAGRGLQLLFYSVGIGQISSEVPQNLSASRPQDRQFILSSKKLLLSDSGFYLCAWSRLANTGELFFGEGSRLTVL.